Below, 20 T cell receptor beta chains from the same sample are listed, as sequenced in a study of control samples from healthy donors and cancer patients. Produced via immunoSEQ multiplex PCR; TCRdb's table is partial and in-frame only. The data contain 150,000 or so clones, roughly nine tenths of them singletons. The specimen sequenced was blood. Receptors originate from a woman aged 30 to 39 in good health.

CDR3: CASSPHRGSSNQPQHF. The CDR3 DNA reads as TGTGCCAGTAGTCCCCACAGGGGAAGTAGCAATCAGCCCCAGCATTTT. V gene TRBV19 combines with J gene TRBJ1-5; TRBD1 agrees at 7 bases. This CDR3 comprises 16 residues. V lost 5 bases to trimming and J lost 0 bases; unmatched junction nucleotides: 7. CDR1 is LNHDA and CDR2 is SQIVND in the germline V gene (reference sequence).

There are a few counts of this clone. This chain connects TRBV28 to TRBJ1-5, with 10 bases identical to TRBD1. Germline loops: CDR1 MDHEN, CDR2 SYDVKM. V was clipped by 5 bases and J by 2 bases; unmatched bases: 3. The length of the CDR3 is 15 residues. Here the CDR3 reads CASSVTGGRNQPQHF. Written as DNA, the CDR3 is TGTGCCAGCAGTGTGACAGGGGGCCGCAATCAGCCCCAGCATTTT. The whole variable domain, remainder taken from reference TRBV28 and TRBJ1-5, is DVKVTQSSRYLVKRTGEKVFLECVQDMDHENMFWYRQDPGLGLRLIYFSYDVKMKEKGDIPEGYSVSREKKERFSLILESASTNQTSMYLCASSVTGGRNQPQHFGDGTRLSIL.

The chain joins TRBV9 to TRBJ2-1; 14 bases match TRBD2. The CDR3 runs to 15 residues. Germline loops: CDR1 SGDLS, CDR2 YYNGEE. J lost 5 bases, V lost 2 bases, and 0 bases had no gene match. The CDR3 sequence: CASSVGLAGDNEQFF. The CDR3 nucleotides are TGTGCCAGCAGCGTGGGACTAGCGGGGGACAATGAGCAGTTCTTC. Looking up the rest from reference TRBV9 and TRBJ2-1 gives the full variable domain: DSGVTQTPKHLITATGQRVTLRCSPRSGDLSVYWYQQSLDQGLQFLIQYYNGEERAKGNILERFSAQQFPDLHSELNLSSLELGDSALYFCASSVGLAGDNEQFFGPGTRLTVL.

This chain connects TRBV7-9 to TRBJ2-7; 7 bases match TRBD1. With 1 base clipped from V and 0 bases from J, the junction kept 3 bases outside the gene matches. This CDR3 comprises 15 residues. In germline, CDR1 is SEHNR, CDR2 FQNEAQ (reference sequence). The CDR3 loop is CASSLVQGSSYEQYF. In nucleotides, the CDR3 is TGTGCCAGCAGCTTAGTACAGGGGTCCTCCTACGAGCAGTACTTC.

The CDR3 is CASSWTGNTEAFF. As DNA, the CDR3 is TGTGCCAGTAGTTGGACAGGGAACACTGAAGCTTTCTTT. V gene TRBV19 combines with J gene TRBJ1-1, with 7 positions matching TRBD1. The V gene end was trimmed by 5 bases and the J gene end by 1 base; junction bases not matched to a gene: 1. CDR1 LNHDA and CDR2 SQIVND come from the germline V gene (reference sequence). CDR3 length equals 13 residues.

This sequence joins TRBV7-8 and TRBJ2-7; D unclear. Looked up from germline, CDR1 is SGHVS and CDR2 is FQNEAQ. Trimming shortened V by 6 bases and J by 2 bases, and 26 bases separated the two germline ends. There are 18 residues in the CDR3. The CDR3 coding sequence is TGTGCCAGCAGTCCTAGGGCAGTGGGAAGGCGTCTTGCCTACGAGCAGTACTTC. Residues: CASSPRAVGRRLAYEQYF.

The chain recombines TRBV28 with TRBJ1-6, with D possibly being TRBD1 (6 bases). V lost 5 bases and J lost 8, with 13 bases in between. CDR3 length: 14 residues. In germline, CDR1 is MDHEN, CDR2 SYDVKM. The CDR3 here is CASSPDRLYSPLHF. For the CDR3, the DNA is TGTGCCAGCAGTCCCGACAGGCTCTATTCACCCCTCCACTTT.

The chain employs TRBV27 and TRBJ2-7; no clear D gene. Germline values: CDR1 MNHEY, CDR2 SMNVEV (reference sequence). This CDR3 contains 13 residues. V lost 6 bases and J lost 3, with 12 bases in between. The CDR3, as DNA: TGTGCCAGCAGCCCGGCCGGCGTCTACGAGCAGTACTTC. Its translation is CASSPAGVYEQYF.

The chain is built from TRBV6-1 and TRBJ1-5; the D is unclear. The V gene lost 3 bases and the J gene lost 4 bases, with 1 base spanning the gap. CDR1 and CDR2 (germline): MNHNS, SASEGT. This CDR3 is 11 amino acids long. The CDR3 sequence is CASSDNQPQHF. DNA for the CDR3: TGTGCCAGCAGTGATAATCAGCCCCAGCATTTT.

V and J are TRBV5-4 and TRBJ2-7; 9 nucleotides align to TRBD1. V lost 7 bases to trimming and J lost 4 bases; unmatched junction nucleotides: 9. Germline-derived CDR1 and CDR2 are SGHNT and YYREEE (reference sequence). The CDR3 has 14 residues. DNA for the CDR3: TGTGCCAGCTCCCTGGGACAGGGTATGTACGAGCAGTACTTC. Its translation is CASSLGQGMYEQYF. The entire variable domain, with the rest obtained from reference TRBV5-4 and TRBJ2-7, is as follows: ETGVTQSPTHLIKTRGQQVTLRCSSQSGHNTVSWYQQALGQGPQFIFQYYREEENGRGNFPPRFSGLQFPNYSSELNVNALELDDSALYLCASSLGQGMYEQYFGPGTRLTVT.

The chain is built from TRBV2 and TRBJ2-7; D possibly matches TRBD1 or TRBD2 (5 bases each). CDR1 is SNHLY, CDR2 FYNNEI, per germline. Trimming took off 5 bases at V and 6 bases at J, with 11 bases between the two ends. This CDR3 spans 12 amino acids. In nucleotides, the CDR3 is TGTGCCAGCAGTACCCGAGGGGTCGAGCAGTACTTC. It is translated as CASSTRGVEQYF.

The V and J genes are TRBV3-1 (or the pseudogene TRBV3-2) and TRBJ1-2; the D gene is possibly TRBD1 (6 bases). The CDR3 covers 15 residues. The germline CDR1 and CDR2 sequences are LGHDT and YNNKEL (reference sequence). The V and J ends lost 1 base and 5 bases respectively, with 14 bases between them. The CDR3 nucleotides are TGTGCCAGCAGCCAAGGGACAGTCATCTTGTATGGCTACACCTTC. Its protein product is CASSQGTVILYGYTF.

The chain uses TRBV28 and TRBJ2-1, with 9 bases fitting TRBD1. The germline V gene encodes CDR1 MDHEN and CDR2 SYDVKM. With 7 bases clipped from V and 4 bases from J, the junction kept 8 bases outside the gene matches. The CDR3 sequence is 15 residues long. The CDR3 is CASIAGTGRYNEQFF. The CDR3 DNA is TGTGCCAGCATTGCCGGGACAGGGAGGTACAATGAGCAGTTCTTC.

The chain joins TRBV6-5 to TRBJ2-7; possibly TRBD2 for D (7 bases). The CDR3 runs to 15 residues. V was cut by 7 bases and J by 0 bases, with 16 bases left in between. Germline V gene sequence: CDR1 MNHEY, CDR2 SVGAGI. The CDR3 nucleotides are TGTGCCAGCAAGAACGGCGGGGGCCCCTCCTACGAGCAGTACTTC. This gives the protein CASKNGGGPSYEQYF.

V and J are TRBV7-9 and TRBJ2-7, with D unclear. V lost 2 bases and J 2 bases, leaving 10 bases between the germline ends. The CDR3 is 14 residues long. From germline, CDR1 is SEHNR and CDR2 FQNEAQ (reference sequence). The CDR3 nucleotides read TGTGCCAGCAGCTTACAAGGAAGTACCTACGAGCAGTACTTC. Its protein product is CASSLQGSTYEQYF.

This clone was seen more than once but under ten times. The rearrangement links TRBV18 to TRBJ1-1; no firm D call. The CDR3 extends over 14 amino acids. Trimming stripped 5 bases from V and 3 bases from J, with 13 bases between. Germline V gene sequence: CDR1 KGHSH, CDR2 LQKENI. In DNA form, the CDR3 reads TGTGCCAGCTCATCTAACAACCGGGACACTGAAGCTTTCTTT. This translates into CASSSNNRDTEAFF.

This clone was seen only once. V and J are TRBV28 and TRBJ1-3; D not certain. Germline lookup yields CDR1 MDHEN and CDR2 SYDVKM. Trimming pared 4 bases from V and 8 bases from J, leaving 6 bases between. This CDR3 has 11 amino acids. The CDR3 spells CASSSSHTIYF. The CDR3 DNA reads TGTGCCAGCAGTTCCAGCCACACCATATATTTT.

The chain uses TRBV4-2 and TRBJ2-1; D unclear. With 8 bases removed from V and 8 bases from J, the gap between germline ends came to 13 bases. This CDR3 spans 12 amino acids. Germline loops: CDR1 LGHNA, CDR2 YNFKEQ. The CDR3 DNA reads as TGTGCCAGCGGAATAGGTAGCTATGAGCAGTTCTTC. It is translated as CASGIGSYEQFF.

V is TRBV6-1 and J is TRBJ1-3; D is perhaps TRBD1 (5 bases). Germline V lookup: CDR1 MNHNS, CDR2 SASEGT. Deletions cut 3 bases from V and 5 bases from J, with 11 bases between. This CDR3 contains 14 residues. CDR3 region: CASSEGGSRNTIYF. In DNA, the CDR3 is TGTGCCAGCAGTGAGGGGGGGAGCCGAAACACCATATATTTT.

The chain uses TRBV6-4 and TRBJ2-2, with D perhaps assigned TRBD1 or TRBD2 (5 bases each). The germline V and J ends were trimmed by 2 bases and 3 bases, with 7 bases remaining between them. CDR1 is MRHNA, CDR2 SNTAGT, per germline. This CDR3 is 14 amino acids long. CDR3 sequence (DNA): TGTGCCAGCAGTGACGGGACGGACACCGGGGAGCTGTTTTTT. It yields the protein CASSDGTDTGELFF.